This T cell receptor beta chain derives from a study of shared clonotypes between healthy human individuals. Study-wide points: The sharing of 4.5% to 6.5% of naive CD4 clonotypes was seen across a handful of donors.

CDR1 and CDR2 (germline): MGHRA, YSYEKL. The V segment lost 1 base and the J segment 6 bases; nucleotides outside the gene matches: 9. This CDR3 contains 17 residues. CD45RO-negative, CCR7-positively selected cells formed the naive CD8 fraction, excluding terminally differentiated effector memory CD45RA+ cells. Note on this clone: The target antigen is unknown.

Authors' data handling: Filtering differed since immunoSEQ provided only junctions, with no quality scores. Some clones are missing from TCRdb's copy, which holds only in-frame ones; the method was immunoSEQ multiplex PCR. V, J and clone size reflect that table, while D and trimming were determined from the DNA. The sample has approximately 1.9 million clones, roughly 95% seen once. The rearrangement links TRBV4-1 to TRBJ1-6; the match to TRBD1 covers 7 bases. This sequence originates from a man aged 18-30 years in good health. Some clones in this sample may be carry-over from other donors' samples. The sequencing sample was made of naive CD8+ T cells from PBMCs. The CDR3 region has the DNA TGCGCCAGCAGCCAAGTACTAAACAGGGGAAGTAATTCACCCCTCCACTTT. Translated: CASSQVLNRGSNSPLHF.